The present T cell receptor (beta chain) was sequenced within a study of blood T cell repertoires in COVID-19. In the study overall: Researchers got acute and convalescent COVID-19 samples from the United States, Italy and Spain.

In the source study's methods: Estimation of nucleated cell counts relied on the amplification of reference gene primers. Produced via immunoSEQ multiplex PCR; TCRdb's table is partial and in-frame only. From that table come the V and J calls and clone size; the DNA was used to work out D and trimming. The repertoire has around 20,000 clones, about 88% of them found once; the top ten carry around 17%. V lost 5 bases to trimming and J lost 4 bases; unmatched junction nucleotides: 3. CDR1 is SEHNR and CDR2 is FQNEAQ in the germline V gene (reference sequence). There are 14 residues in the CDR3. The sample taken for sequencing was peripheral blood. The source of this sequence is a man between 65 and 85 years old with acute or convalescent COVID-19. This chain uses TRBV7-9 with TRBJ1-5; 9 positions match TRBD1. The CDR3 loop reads CASSADRGNQPQHF. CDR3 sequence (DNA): TGTGCCAGCAGCGCGGACAGGGGTAATCAGCCCCAGCATTTT.